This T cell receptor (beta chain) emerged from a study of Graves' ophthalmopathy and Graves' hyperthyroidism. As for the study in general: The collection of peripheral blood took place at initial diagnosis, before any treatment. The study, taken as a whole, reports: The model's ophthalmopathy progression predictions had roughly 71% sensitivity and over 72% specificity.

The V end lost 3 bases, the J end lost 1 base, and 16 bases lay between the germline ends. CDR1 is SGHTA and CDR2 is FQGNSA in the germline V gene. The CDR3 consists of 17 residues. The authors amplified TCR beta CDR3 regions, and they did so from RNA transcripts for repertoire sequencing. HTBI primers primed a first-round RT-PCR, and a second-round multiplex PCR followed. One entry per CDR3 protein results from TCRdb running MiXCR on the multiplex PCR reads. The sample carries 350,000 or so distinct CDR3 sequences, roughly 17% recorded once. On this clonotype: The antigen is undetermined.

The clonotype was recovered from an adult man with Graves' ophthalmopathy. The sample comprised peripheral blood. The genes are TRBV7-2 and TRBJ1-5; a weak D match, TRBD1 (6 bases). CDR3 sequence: CASSLRSGAGSNQPQHF. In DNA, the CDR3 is TGTGCCAGCAGCTTGCGGTCGGGGGCGGGGAGCAATCAGCCCCAGCATTTT.